The clone carrying this TCR beta chain turned up a few times. The CDR3 is made up of 19 amino acids. V was clipped by 0 bases and J by 2 bases; unmatched bases: 12. Germline CDR1 reads GTSNPN; CDR2 reads SVGIG (reference sequence). The sample's time point: patch test 1, 2 weeks after DPC sensitization. Treatment noted: therapeutic diphenylcyclopropenone sensitization with weekly scalp DPC. These data belong to a study of human T cells and chemical hapten exposure. TCRdb re-analysed the RACE reads in MiXCR, keeping a single row per CDR3 protein. The sample contains 80,000 or so distinct CDR3 sequences, around 11% of which appear only once.

The gene calls are TRBV30 and TRBJ2-7; the match to TRBD2 covers 14 bases. The material sequenced was whole blood, taken in connection with sensitization to the hapten diphenylcyclopropenone (DPC). This clonotype was sampled from a woman aged 50 to 60 with alopecia areata. Some clones in this sample may be carry-over from other donors' samples. The CDR3 reads CAWSVTRTSGRTSPYEQYF. CDR3 bases: TGTGCCTGGAGTGTGACCCGGACTAGCGGGAGGACGAGTCCCTACGAGCAGTACTTC.